Listed here are 27 T cell receptor beta chains from one sample, sequenced in a study of blood T cell repertoires in COVID-19. The protocol was immunoSEQ multiplex PCR, while the TCRdb copy is restricted to in-frame clones and leaves out a portion. The data hold fewer than 200,000 clones, with approximately 82% observed a single time. Sequenced: PBMCs or T cells enriched from blood (not recorded which). The receptors come from a woman aged 45-59 years who had recovered from COVID-19.

The chain is built from TRBV11-2 and TRBJ1-2, with a possible D match to TRBD1 (6 bases). The V end lost 5 bases, the J end lost 3 bases, and 19 bases lay between the germline ends. This CDR3 comprises 16 residues. The germline gives CDR1 SGHAT, CDR2 FQNNGV. DNA for the CDR3: TGTGCCAGCAGCAGTTGGGCGGGGGGCGCGGACTATGGCTACACCTTC. Protein: CASSSWAGGADYGYTF. The full variable domain, rest sourced from reference TRBV11-2 and TRBJ1-2, is EAGVAQSPRYKIIEKRQSVAFWCNPISGHATLYWYQQILGQGPKLLIQFQNNGVVDDSQLPKDRFSAERLKGVDSTLKIQPAKLEDSAVYLCASSSWAGGADYGYTFGSGTRLTVV.

V is TRBV18 and J is TRBJ2-5; 8 bases fit TRBD1. Unmatched junction bases numbered 6, after V lost 2 bases and J lost 4 bases. The germline V gene has CDR1 KGHSH and CDR2 LQKENI. CDR3 size: 15 residues. The CDR3 DNA reads TGTGCCAGCTCACCAAGGACAGGGTGGGCAGAGACCCAGTACTTC. Its protein product is CASSPRTGWAETQYF.

The chain links TRBV5-1 to TRBJ2-1; 9 nucleotides align to TRBD2. Losses at the gene ends were 3 bases for V and 7 bases for J; bases not matched to a gene: 20. CDR3 length: 19 amino acids. Germline V gives CDR1 SGHRS, CDR2 YFSETQ. In nucleotides, the CDR3 is TGCGCCAGCAGCTCCCCCGGGTTGGTAGCGGGGGACCTTTGGAATGAGCAGTTCTTC. It translates to CASSSPGLVAGDLWNEQFF.

This CDR3 is CASSLSGDRFGNTIYF. The CDR3 DNA sequence: TGTGCCAGCAGTTTATCGGGGGACAGGTTCGGAAACACCATATATTTT. This chain uses TRBV27 with TRBJ1-3; 8 nucleotides align to TRBD1. Germline lookup yields CDR1 MNHEY and CDR2 SMNVEV (reference sequence). Losses at the gene ends were 0 bases for V and 4 bases for J; bases not matched to a gene: 5. The CDR3 extends over 16 amino acids.

V and J are TRBV30 and TRBJ1-5; 10 bases map to TRBD1. This CDR3 is built from 15 residues. The V gene end was trimmed by 5 bases and the J gene end by 6 bases; junction bases not matched to a gene: 10. Germline values: CDR1 GTSNPN, CDR2 SVGIG (reference sequence). The CDR3 region has the DNA TGTGCCTGGTCTAAGGGACAGGGGACTAGTCAGCCCCAGCATTTT. Protein product: CAWSKGQGTSQPQHF.

The genes are TRBV6-1 and TRBJ2-7; weak D call: TRBD1 (5 bases). Trimming left V 2 bases short and J 0 bases short, with 8 bases between. The CDR3 runs 14 residues. CDR1 is MNHNS, CDR2 SASEGT, per germline. The CDR3 DNA sequence: TGTGCCAGCAGTGAAATGGGGCCCTCCTACGAGCAGTACGTC. Its protein is CASSEMGPSYEQYV.

This chain links TRBV4-2 with TRBJ1-3; maybe TRBD1 (6 bases). Germline V gene data show CDR1 as LGHNA and CDR2 as YNFKEQ. Trimming stripped 4 bases from V and 0 bases from J, with 10 bases between. The CDR3 runs 15 residues. CDR3 amino acids: CASSLDSNSGNTIYF. CDR3 coding DNA: TGTGCCAGCAGCCTGGACAGCAACTCTGGAAACACCATATATTTT.

CDR3 in DNA: TGTGCCAGCAGTTTATCTCCTACCAATGAGCAGTTCTTC. As protein: CASSLSPTNEQFF. The V and J genes are TRBV12-3 or TRBV12-4 and TRBJ2-1; no firm D call. V was cut by 2 bases and J by 6 bases, with 8 bases left in between. The CDR3 is made up of 13 amino acids.

The chain employs TRBV5-6 and TRBJ1-2; D possibly corresponds to TRBD1 (5 bases). The CDR3 consists of 17 residues. Germline-derived CDR1 and CDR2 are SGHDT and YYEEEE. Between the trimmed V and J ends, which lost 3 bases and 4 bases, there was a span of 22 bases. CDR3 DNA sequence: TGTGCCAGCAGCTCCGCCTGGTCGGGGGAAAGGCGCTATGGCTACACCTTC. Amino acid sequence: CASSSAWSGERRYGYTF.

This clone is a singleton in its sample. The chain joins TRBV7-2 to TRBJ1-2; 8 bases fit TRBD1. V lost 5 bases, J lost 2 bases, and 7 bases stayed unmatched. The CDR3 runs 15 residues. CDR1 is SGHTA, CDR2 FQGNSA, per germline. For the CDR3, the DNA is TGTGCCAGCAGCCAGGGACAGGTACCGAACTATGGCTACACCTTC. Protein sequence: CASSQGQVPNYGYTF.

The CDR3: CASSFGQRVEQYV. CDR3 DNA sequence: TGTGCCAGCAGTTTTGGCCAGCGGGTCGAGCAGTACGTC. The rearrangement joins TRBV12-3 or TRBV12-4 to TRBJ2-7; maybe TRBD2 (6 bases). V was trimmed by 3 bases and J by 6 bases, leaving 12 bases between them. The length of the CDR3 is 13 residues.

The chain uses TRBV6-1 and TRBJ2-3; 10 bases agree with TRBD2. CDR1 MNHNS and CDR2 SASEGT come from the germline V gene. This CDR3 spans 19 amino acids. V was pared by 4 bases and J by 2 bases, with 15 bases of the junction left unmatched. The CDR3 bases are TGTGCCAGCAGTGCCCAGATAGCGGGGGGACGTCTTCACACAGATACGCAGTATTTT. Translation gives CASSAQIAGGRLHTDTQYF.

This sequence joins TRBV15 and TRBJ2-5; 8 bases are a match to TRBD1. The CDR3 covers 14 residues. The V gene's germline CDR1 is LNHNV and CDR2 YYDKDF (reference sequence). The V segment lost 1 base and the J segment 4 bases; nucleotides outside the gene matches: 2. DNA of the CDR3: TGTGCCACCAGCAGAGGACAGGGGTTAGAGACCCAGTACTTC. It specifies CATSRGQGLETQYF.

This sequence joins TRBV13 and TRBJ2-1, with D perhaps matching TRBD2 (6 bases). The length of the CDR3 is 17 residues. The germline V gene encodes CDR1 PRHDT and CDR2 FYEKMQ (reference sequence). Trimming took 0 bases from V and 0 from J, leaving 12 bases between them. The CDR3 loop is CASSLGGRGSSYNEQFF. CDR3 coding DNA: TGTGCCAGCAGCTTAGGGGGGCGGGGTAGCTCCTACAATGAGCAGTTCTTC. Based on the CDR3 plus reference TRBV13 and TRBJ2-1, the full variable domain is AAGVIQSPRHLIKEKRETATLKCYPIPRHDTVYWYQQGPGQDPQFLISFYEKMQSDKGSIPDRFSAQQFSDYHSELNMSSLELGDSALYFCASSLGGRGSSYNEQFFGPGTRLTVL.

This CDR3 is CASSLRGGGQETQYF. The CDR3 region has the DNA TGTGCCAGCAGCCTAAGGGGAGGGGGCCAAGAGACCCAGTACTTC. The J gene is TRBJ2-5, the V gene TRBV2, with D tentatively TRBD2 (7 bases). The ends were cut back, 6 bases at V and 1 base at J, with 15 bases in the middle. Germline values: CDR1 SNHLY, CDR2 FYNNEI. CDR3 length equals 15 residues.

The CDR3 bases are TGTGCCAGCACAAAGGCGGGGACTAGCCCGGAGGAGACCCAGTACTTC. Its translation: CASTKAGTSPEETQYF. V gene TRBV7-9 combines with J gene TRBJ2-5; 9 bases agree with TRBD2. The CDR3 spans 16 residues. With 7 bases clipped from V and 5 bases from J, the junction kept 14 bases outside the gene matches. Germline CDR1 reads SEHNR; CDR2 reads FQNEAQ (reference sequence). The variable domain in full, completed from reference TRBV7-9 and TRBJ2-5, reads DTGVSQNPRHKITKRGQNVTFRCDPISEHNRLYWYRQTLGQGPEFLTYFQNEAQLEKSRLLSDRFSAERPKGSFSTLEIQRTEQGDSAMYLCASTKAGTSPEETQYFGPGTRLLVL.

The V gene is TRBV28, the J gene TRBJ2-1; TRBD1 matches 7 bases. This CDR3 region has 18 residues. V lost 3 bases to trimming and J lost 2 bases; unmatched junction nucleotides: 13. Germline V gives CDR1 MDHEN, CDR2 SYDVKM. Written as DNA, the CDR3 is TGTGCCAGCAGTTTGCCTTGGCTCGGGACAGTCACCTACAATGAGCAGTTCTTC. Its translation: CASSLPWLGTVTYNEQFF.

This clone was detected once. This chain uses TRBV4-3 with TRBJ1-2; 7 bases agree with TRBD1. This CDR3 region has 15 residues. CDR1 and CDR2 (germline): LGHNA, YSLEER. Trimming at V came to 1 base and at J to 3 bases, leaving 5 bases not matched to a gene. The CDR3, as DNA: TGCGCCAGCAGCCAAGGACAGGGAAGTTACTATGGCTACACCTTC. Translation gives CASSQGQGSYYGYTF.

V and J are TRBV9 and TRBJ2-2; D remains unclear. The ends were cut back, 0 bases at V and 0 bases at J, with 12 bases in the middle. CDR1 is SGDLS, CDR2 YYNGEE, per germline. The CDR3 sequence is 17 residues long. CDR3 loop: CASSVDEVASNTGELFF. In DNA form, the CDR3 reads TGTGCCAGCAGCGTAGACGAGGTGGCGTCGAACACCGGGGAGCTGTTTTTT.

The V and J genes are TRBV14 and TRBJ2-2; D may be TRBD1 (6 bases). Trimming removed 2 bases at V and 1 base at J, with 8 bases between. Germline CDR1 reads SGHDN; CDR2 reads FVKESK. CDR3 size: 15 residues. CDR3 nucleotide sequence: TGTGCCAGCAGCCAACTGGACAGGAACACCGGGGAGCTGTTTTTT. It yields the protein CASSQLDRNTGELFF.

The rearrangement links TRBV7-2 to TRBJ2-1; 11 positions agree with TRBD2. Germline V lookup: CDR1 SGHTA, CDR2 FQGNSA. V dropped 1 base and J dropped 7; count of bases not matched to a gene: 9. The CDR3 runs 17 residues. The CDR3 region has the DNA TGTGCCAGCAGCTTAGGCCAACTAGCGGGAGTAGGGAATGAGCAGTTCTTC. This sequence encodes CASSLGQLAGVGNEQFF. The complete variable domain, with remaining parts taken from reference TRBV7-2 and TRBJ2-1, reads GAGVSQSPSNKVTEKGKDVELRCDPISGHTALYWYRQSLGQGLEFLIYFQGNSAPDKSGLPSDRFSAERTGGSVSTLTIQRTQQEDSAVYLCASSLGQLAGVGNEQFFGPGTRLTVL.

The rearrangement links TRBV14 to TRBJ1-5; no definite D call. The CDR3 runs 14 residues. V was shortened by 2 bases and J by 0 bases, with 5 bases between the two germline ends. Germline CDR1 and CDR2: SGHDN and FVKESK. The CDR3 sequence: CASSQSNSNQPQHF. CDR3 nucleotide sequence: TGTGCCAGCAGCCAAAGCAATAGCAATCAGCCCCAGCATTTT. The full variable domain, with the rest looked up from reference TRBV14 and TRBJ1-5, is EAGVTQFPSHSVIEKGQTVTLRCDPISGHDNLYWYRRVMGKEIKFLLHFVKESKQDESGMPNNRFLAERTGGTYSTLKVQPAELEDSGVYFCASSQSNSNQPQHFGDGTRLSIL.

The chain is built from TRBV7-8 and TRBJ2-5; TRBD2 is a possible D gene (6 bases). Germline V gives CDR1 SGHVS, CDR2 FQNEAQ. The V gene lost 7 bases and the J gene lost 10 bases, with 13 bases spanning the gap. This CDR3 region has 11 residues. CDR3 DNA sequence: TGTGCCAGCAAGGAGGGATTCATCCAGTACTTC. It yields the protein CASKEGFIQYF.

The CDR3 sequence is CASSPIASEQFF. As DNA, the CDR3 is TGTGCCAGCAGTCCGATTGCGTCTGAGCAGTTCTTC. The chain is built from TRBV6-5 and TRBJ2-1; no clear D gene. This CDR3 comprises 12 residues. The germline gives CDR1 MNHEY, CDR2 SVGAGI. Trimming pared 5 bases from V and 9 bases from J, leaving 11 bases between.

This clone was seen more than once but under ten times. This sequence joins TRBV5-1 and TRBJ1-2, with D possibly being TRBD1 (6 bases). The germline V gene encodes CDR1 SGHRS and CDR2 YFSETQ. This CDR3 contains 13 residues. V dropped 6 bases and J dropped 8 bases, with 17 bases sitting between them. DNA for the CDR3: TGCGCCAGCACCCGGGACACCGAGAGAGGCTACACCTTC. Translation gives CASTRDTERGYTF.

The chain employs TRBV30 and TRBJ1-3; a weak D match, TRBD1 (6 bases). V was cut by 6 bases and J by 8 bases, with 17 bases left in between. CDR1 and CDR2 from the germline V gene are GTSNPN and SVGIG (reference sequence). The CDR3 extends over 13 amino acids. CDR3 coding DNA: TGTGCCTGCGAACAGGGAAACGGGTACACCATATATTTT. This gives the protein CACEQGNGYTIYF.

The gene calls are TRBV27 and TRBJ1-2; D remains ambiguous. CDR1 and CDR2 (germline): MNHEY, SMNVEV (reference sequence). The CDR3 is made up of 13 amino acids. With 10 bases removed from V and 4 bases from J, the gap between germline ends came to 16 bases. In nucleotides, the CDR3 is TGTGCCACCGCATTACAAAATCTCTATGGCTACACCTTC. It specifies CATALQNLYGYTF.